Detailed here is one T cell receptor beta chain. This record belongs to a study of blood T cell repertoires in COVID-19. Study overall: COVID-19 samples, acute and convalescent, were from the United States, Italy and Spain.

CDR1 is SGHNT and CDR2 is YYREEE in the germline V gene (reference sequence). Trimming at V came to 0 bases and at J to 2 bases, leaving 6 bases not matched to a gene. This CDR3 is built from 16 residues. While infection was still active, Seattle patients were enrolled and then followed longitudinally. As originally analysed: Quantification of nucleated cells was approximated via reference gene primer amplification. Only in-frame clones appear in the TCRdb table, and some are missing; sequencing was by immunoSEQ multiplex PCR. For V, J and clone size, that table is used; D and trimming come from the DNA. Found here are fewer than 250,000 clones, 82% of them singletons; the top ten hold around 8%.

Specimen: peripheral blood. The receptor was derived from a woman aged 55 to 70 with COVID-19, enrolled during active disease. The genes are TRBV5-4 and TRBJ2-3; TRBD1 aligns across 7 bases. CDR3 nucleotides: TGTGCCAGCAGCTTGGGTTCGGGACAGAACACAGATACGCAGTATTTT. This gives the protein CASSLGSGQNTDTQYF.